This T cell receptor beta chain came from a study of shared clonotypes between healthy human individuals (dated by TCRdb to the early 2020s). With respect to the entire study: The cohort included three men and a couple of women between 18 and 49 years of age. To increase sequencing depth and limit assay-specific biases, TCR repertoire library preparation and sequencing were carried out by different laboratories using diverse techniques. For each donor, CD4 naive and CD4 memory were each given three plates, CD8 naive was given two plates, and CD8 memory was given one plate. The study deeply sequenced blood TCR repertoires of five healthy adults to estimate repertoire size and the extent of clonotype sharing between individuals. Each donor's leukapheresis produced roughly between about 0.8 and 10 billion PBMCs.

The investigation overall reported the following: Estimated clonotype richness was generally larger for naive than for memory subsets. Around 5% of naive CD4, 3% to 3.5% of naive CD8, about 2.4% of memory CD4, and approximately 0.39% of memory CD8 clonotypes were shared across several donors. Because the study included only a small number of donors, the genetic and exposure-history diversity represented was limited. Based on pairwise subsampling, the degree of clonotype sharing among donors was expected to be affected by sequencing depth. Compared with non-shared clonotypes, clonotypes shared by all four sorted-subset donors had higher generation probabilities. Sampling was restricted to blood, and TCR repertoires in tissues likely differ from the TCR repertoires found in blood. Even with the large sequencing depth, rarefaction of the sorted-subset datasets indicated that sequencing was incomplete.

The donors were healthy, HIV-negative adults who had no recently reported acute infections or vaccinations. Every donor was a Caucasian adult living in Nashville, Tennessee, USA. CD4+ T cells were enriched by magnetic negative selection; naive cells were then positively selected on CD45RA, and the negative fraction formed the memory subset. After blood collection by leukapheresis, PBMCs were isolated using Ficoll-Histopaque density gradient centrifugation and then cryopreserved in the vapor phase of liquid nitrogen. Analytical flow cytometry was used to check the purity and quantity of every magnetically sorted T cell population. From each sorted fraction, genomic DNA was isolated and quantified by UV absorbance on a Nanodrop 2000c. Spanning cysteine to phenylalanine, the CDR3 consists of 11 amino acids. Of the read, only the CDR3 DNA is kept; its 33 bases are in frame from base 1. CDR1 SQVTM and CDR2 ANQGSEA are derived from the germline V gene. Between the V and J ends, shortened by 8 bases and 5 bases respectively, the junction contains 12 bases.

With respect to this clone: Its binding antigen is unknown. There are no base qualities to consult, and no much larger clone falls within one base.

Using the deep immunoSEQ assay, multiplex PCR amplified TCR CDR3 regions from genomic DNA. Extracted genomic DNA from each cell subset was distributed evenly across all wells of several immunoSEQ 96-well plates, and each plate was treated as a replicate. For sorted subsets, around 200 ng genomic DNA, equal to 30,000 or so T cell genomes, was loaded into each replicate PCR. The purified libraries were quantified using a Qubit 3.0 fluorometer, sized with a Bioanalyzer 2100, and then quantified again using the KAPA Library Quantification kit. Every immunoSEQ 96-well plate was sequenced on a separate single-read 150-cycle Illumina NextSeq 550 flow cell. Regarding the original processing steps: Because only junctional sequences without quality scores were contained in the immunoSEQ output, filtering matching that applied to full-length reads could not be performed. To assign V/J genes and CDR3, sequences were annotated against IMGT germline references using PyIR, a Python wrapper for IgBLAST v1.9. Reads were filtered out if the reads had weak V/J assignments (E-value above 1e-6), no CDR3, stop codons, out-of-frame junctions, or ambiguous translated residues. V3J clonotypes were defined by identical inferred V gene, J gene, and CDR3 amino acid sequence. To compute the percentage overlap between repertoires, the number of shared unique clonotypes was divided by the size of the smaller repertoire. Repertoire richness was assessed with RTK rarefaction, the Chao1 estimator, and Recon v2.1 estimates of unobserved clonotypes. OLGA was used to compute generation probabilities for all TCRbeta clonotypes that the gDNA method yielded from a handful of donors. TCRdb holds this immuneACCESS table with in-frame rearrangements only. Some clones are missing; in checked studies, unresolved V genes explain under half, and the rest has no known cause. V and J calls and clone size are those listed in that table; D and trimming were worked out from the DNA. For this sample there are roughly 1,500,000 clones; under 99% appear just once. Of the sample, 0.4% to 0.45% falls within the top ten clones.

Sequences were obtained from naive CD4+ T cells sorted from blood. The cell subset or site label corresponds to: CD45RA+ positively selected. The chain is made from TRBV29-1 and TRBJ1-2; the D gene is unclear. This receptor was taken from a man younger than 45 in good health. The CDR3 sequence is CSPGVEYGYTF. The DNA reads TGCAGCCCGGGTGTGGAATATGGCTACACCTTC.